One and the same sample provided the 17 T cell receptor beta chains below, sequenced in a study of cytomegalovirus exposure and HLA in healthy donors. 60 Vbeta and 13 Jbeta primers were used in PCR. TCRdb's copy holds only in-frame clones and misses some; the assay was immunoSEQ multiplex PCR. Among more than 150,000 clones listed, just under 80% were seen once. The sample taken for sequencing was PBMCs. The receptors derive from a young woman in good health and CMV-seronegative.

The V gene is TRBV4-1, the J gene TRBJ1-1; the D gene is possibly TRBD1 (6 bases). CDR3 length equals 15 residues. The germline CDR1 and CDR2 sequences are MGHRA and YSYEKL. The V end was cut by 4 bases, the J end by 1 base, with 13 bases between. This chain's CDR3 is CASSLTVTGNTEAFF. As DNA, the CDR3 is TGCGCCAGCAGCCTCACCGTGACAGGGAACACTGAAGCTTTCTTT.

The V and J genes are TRBV6-1 and TRBJ1-3; 11 bases line up with TRBD1. The germline gives CDR1 MNHNS, CDR2 SASEGT. V lost 2 bases and J lost 3; bases outside the gene matches: 3. The CDR3 is 16 amino acids. CDR3 sequence: CASSERTGGSGNTIYF. As DNA, the CDR3 is TGTGCCAGCAGTGAAAGGACAGGGGGCAGTGGAAACACCATATATTTT.

The genes are TRBV4-3 and TRBJ1-4; D perhaps matches TRBD1 (5 bases). The germline CDR1 and CDR2 sequences are LGHNA and YSLEER. Trimming pared 2 bases from V and 0 bases from J, leaving 10 bases between. There are 16 residues in the CDR3. Written as DNA, the CDR3 is TGCGCCAGCAGCCAATTTCGGGGGGCAACTAATGAAAAACTGTTTTTT. Its translation: CASSQFRGATNEKLFF.

The genes are TRBV4-3 and TRBJ1-4; D is perhaps TRBD1 (6 bases). V dropped 0 bases and J dropped 8 bases, with 13 bases sitting between them. The CDR3 length is 15 residues. The germline V gene encodes CDR1 LGHNA and CDR2 YSLEER. CDR3 coding DNA: TGCGCCAGCAGCCAAGAGGGAAGGGGGAGCGAAAAACTGTTTTTT. The encoded protein is CASSQEGRGSEKLFF.

The chain has TRBV27 and TRBJ1-5; 11 bases line up with TRBD1. The CDR3 is 14 residues long. Germline V gives CDR1 MNHEY, CDR2 SMNVEV (reference sequence). The V gene end was trimmed by 8 bases and the J gene end by 5 bases; junction bases not matched to a gene: 5. The CDR3 nucleotides read TGTGCCAGCTCCGGACAGGGGGCTTATCAGCCCCAGCATTTT. Protein sequence: CASSGQGAYQPQHF.

The CDR3, as DNA: TGTGCCAGCAGCCAAGATTTTTTAGGAGGCGGCTACACCTTC. Translating it yields CASSQDFLGGGYTF. This rearrangement joins TRBV4-2 to TRBJ1-2; D gene uncertain. This CDR3 is 14 amino acids long. The germline V gene has CDR1 LGHNA and CDR2 YNFKEQ. The V gene lost 0 bases and the J gene lost 8 bases, with 13 bases spanning the gap.

V and J are TRBV18 and TRBJ2-1, with 9 bases identical to TRBD1. CDR3 length equals 15 residues. Germline values: CDR1 KGHSH, CDR2 LQKENI. The trim removed 3 bases at V and 5 bases at J, leaving 5 bases unmatched. The CDR3 region has the DNA TGTGCCAGCTCACCGCGGACAGGGGCTAACAATGAGCAGTTCTTC. It specifies CASSPRTGANNEQFF.

V usage is TRBV7-2 and J usage is TRBJ2-7, with D possibly being TRBD2 (5 bases). Germline-derived CDR1 and CDR2 are SGHTA and FQGNSA. Trimming took 1 base from V and 3 from J, leaving 13 bases between them. The CDR3 runs to 15 residues. CDR3 sequence: CASSLGPGVLYEQYF. The CDR3 bases are TGTGCCAGCAGCTTAGGCCCCGGGGTACTCTACGAGCAGTACTTC.

This clone has a handful of counts. The V and J genes are TRBV12-5 and TRBJ2-5, with 7 bases identical to TRBD1. Looked up from germline, CDR1 is LGHNT and CDR2 is FRNRAP. With 6 bases clipped from V and 4 bases from J, the junction kept 11 bases outside the gene matches. The CDR3 has 15 residues. CDR3 nucleotides: TGTGCTAGTGGAATGACAGGGAGTGTTGGAGAGACCCAGTACTTC. It codes for CASGMTGSVGETQYF. Full variable domain (remainder filled in from reference TRBV12-5 and TRBJ2-5): DARVTQTPRHKVTEMGQEVTMRCQPILGHNTVFWYRQTMMQGLELLAYFRNRAPLDDSGMPKDRFSAEMPDATLATLKIQPSEPRDSAVYFCASGMTGSVGETQYFGPGTRLLVL.

The chain recombines TRBV7-9 with TRBJ2-3; D gene uncertain. CDR1 is SEHNR and CDR2 is FQNEAQ in the germline V gene (reference sequence). The V end was cut by 1 base, the J end by 2 bases, with 10 bases between. CDR3 length equals 15 residues. CDR3 bases: TGTGCCAGCAGCTTAGATACGAGAGTCACAGATACGCAGTATTTT. Translated: CASSLDTRVTDTQYF.

In its sample, this clone was seen a few times. This chain uses TRBV29-1 with TRBJ1-2, with D uncertain. Germline assignment: CDR1 SQVTM and CDR2 ANQGSEA. The CDR3 is 12 amino acids. V lost 6 bases, J lost 4 bases, and 12 bases lay in between. CDR3 in amino acids: CSVGGTVYGYTF. The CDR3 region has the DNA TGCAGCGTGGGAGGCACGGTCTATGGCTACACCTTC.

This clone was observed once. The sample carries other DNA sequences with the same CDR3. The chain links TRBV7-3 to TRBJ2-5, with TRBD1 as a possible D gene (6 bases). Germline CDR1 SGHTA, CDR2 FQGTGA. The CDR3 runs 14 residues. The V gene lost 5 bases and the J gene lost 5 bases, with 15 bases spanning the gap. CDR3 protein: CASSPTGLQETQYF. The CDR3 DNA reads TGTGCCAGCAGCCCAACAGGGTTGCAGGAGACCCAGTACTTC.

The V and J genes are TRBV30 and TRBJ2-3, with TRBD1 matching over 7 bases. Germline trimming cut 4 bases from V and 1 base from J; bases unmatched to any gene: 2. CDR3 length equals 13 residues. Per germline, CDR1 GTSNPN and CDR2 SVGIG (reference sequence). CDR3 nucleotide sequence: TGTGCCTGGAACAGGGGCGGCACAGATACGCAGTATTTT. Translated, it gives CAWNRGGTDTQYF.

This clone has a handful of counts. The rearrangement links TRBV6-1 to TRBJ1-5; D is perhaps TRBD1 (5 bases). Trimming cost V 1 base and J 7 bases, with 8 bases left between them. Per germline, CDR1 MNHNS and CDR2 SASEGT. The CDR3 contains 13 residues. CDR3 nucleotide sequence: TGTGCCAGCAGTGAAGGGGGGGACCAGCCCCAGCATTTT. This encodes CASSEGGDQPQHF.

The chain uses TRBV29-1 and TRBJ2-5, with a weak D call TRBD2 (6 bases). V was pared by 4 bases and J by 5 bases, with 11 bases between. The length of the CDR3 is 12 residues. Germline CDR1 and CDR2: SQVTM and ANQGSEA. CDR3 in DNA: TGCAGCGTTGTTGGCGGGGCGGAGACCCAGTACTTC. Translation gives CSVVGGAETQYF.

V and J are TRBV10-1 and TRBJ2-5; D may be TRBD2 (5 bases). CDR1 is WNHNN, CDR2 SYGVQD, per germline (reference sequence). The V and J ends lost 3 bases and 7 bases respectively, with 9 bases between them. The CDR3 totals 12 residues. The CDR3 sequence is CASSEAAGTQYF. CDR3 DNA sequence: TGCGCCAGCAGTGAAGCGGCGGGGACCCAGTACTTC.

A few counts support this clone. J is TRBJ2-3 and V is TRBV5-1, with TRBD2 matching 8 bases. CDR1 and CDR2 (germline): SGHRS, YFSETQ. This CDR3 spans 16 amino acids. J gave up 2 bases and V 5 bases, and 10 bases lay outside the gene matches. The CDR3: CASRAREGRTTDTQYF. The CDR3, as DNA: TGCGCCAGCAGGGCCCGGGAGGGCCGGACCACAGATACGCAGTATTTT.